This TCR beta chain was obtained from a study of CD8 T cells in Susac syndrome. Random hexamers were used to reverse transcribe the RNA input (roughly 0.5 to 1 ug). An immunoSEQ multiplex PCR generated amplified TCR beta CDR3 products spanning 54 Vbeta and 13 Jbeta. TCRdb re-derived calls from the immunoSEQ multiplex PCR reads in MiXCR, one entry per CDR3 protein. Here the sample spans some 300,000 distinct CDR3 sequences, approximately 85% being singletons. From blood CD8+ and CD4+ T cells, TCR beta sequences were generated. In contrast to the negatively isolated CD8+ and CD4+ T cells, TEMRA cells were FACS-enriched. The CDR3 sequence is 13 residues long. Trimming removed 4 bases from V and 3 bases from J, with 10 bases in between. The germline V gene encodes CDR1 SGHDN and CDR2 FVKESK. This clonotype was detected only a few times. The antigen is not known. The study's findings and limits: Individuals included in the TCR sequencing and HLA analysis were acknowledged by the study to be relatively few in number.

The receptor was isolated from a human donor with multiple sclerosis. This chain links TRBV14 with TRBJ2-7; possible D gene TRBD1, 6 bases. Sequenced sample: CD8+ T cells from PBMCs. The CDR3 region has the DNA TGTGCCAGCAGCCCGTGGACAGTCTACGAGCAGTACTTC. It yields the protein CASSPWTVYEQYF.